This T cell receptor (beta chain) came from a study of T cell responses to AZD1222 COVID-19 vaccine. Findings and limits, study-wide: All repertoire sampling was performed exclusively after the peak T cell response. Two AZD1222 doses significantly raised spike-specific TCR breadth and depth over controls.

The CDR3 spans 14 residues. The V and J ends lost 1 base and 7 bases respectively, with 14 bases between them. Germline lookup yields CDR1 SGHRS and CDR2 YFSETQ. Sequencing was performed with immunoSEQ multiplex PCR; in TCRdb, only in-frame clones are kept and a portion is missing. The table lists over 150,000 clones, almost 90% of them singletons. As to this clone: Its cognate antigen is unknown.

The chain is built from TRBV5-1 and TRBJ1-1, with D possibly matching TRBD1 (6 bases). This sequence originates from an adult in good health. The sequencing here drew on peripheral blood, taken on day 0 of AZD1222 vaccination. The CDR3 protein is CASSLRTGYGEAFF. The CDR3 DNA follows: TGCGCCAGCAGCTTGAGAACAGGGTACGGTGAAGCTTTCTTT.